This entry lists 3 T cell receptor beta chains sequenced from one sample in a study of T cell responses to AZD1222 COVID-19 vaccine. Profiled with immunoSEQ multiplex PCR; TCRdb holds only in-frame clones, not every one. The table includes around 69,000 clones, roughly 84% detected once. The material sequenced was peripheral blood, taken on day 0 of AZD1222 vaccination. These receptors originate from an adult in good health.

The chain links TRBV25-1 to TRBJ1-6; D uncertain. Per germline, CDR1 MGHDK and CDR2 SYGVNS. The CDR3 is made up of 17 amino acids. Trimming took 6 bases from V and 1 from J, leaving 16 bases between them. The CDR3 is CASRGLRFGSYNSPLHF. The CDR3 region has the DNA TGTGCCAGCAGAGGACTGCGGTTCGGGTCCTATAATTCACCCCTCCACTTT.

This clone appeared once. The chain recombines TRBV6-5 with TRBJ2-7, with 9 bases lining up with TRBD1. Germline V CDR1 and CDR2: MNHEY, SVGAGI. The junction had 11 bases not matched to a gene; V was cut back by 9 bases and J by 5 bases. This CDR3 contains 14 residues. This CDR3 reads CARYGVGTGHEQYF. CDR3 coding DNA: TGTGCCAGGTATGGGGTGGGGACAGGGCACGAGCAGTACTTC.

The sample holds one count of this clone. DNA of the CDR3: TGTGCCAGTTATTCCGGGGAGCTGTTTTTT. Protein sequence: CASYSGELFF. The chain carries TRBV19 and TRBJ2-2; D is uncertain. Germline lookup yields CDR1 LNHDA and CDR2 SQIVND (reference sequence). V dropped 8 bases and J dropped 6 bases, with 4 bases sitting between them. The CDR3 runs 10 residues.